Below, 19 T cell receptor beta chains from the same sample are listed, as sequenced in a study of T-cell memory formation after mild COVID-19. MiXCR was run by TCRdb on the 5' RACE reads, yielding one entry per CDR3 protein. The table records 260,000 or so distinct CDR3 sequences, over 15% of them present only once. Sequenced: PBMCs or a T cell subset sorted from them (not recorded which). The receptors derive from a man in his late teens or twenties who had mild COVID-19 (a few samples of this study predate the infection). Cell type and time point are not known.

This clonotype was counted between two and nine times. This chain joins TRBV5-1 and TRBJ2-7, with 11 bases aligning to TRBD2. J was trimmed by 7 bases and V by 2 bases; bases with no gene match: 8. Looked up from germline, CDR1 is SGHRS and CDR2 is YFSETQ. CDR3 length: 15 amino acids. CDR3 protein: CASSFGTSGLGEQYF. CDR3 bases: TGCGCCAGCAGCTTCGGGACTAGCGGACTAGGGGAGCAGTACTTC.

At least ten counts were recorded for this clonotype. The chain recombines TRBV10-3 with TRBJ2-2; 7 positions match TRBD1. Per germline, CDR1 ENHRY and CDR2 SYGVKD. The CDR3 sequence is 14 residues long. Losses at the gene ends were 9 bases for V and 4 bases for J; bases not matched to a gene: 8. CDR3 residues: CAITPRQGTGELFF. CDR3 sequence (DNA): TGTGCCATAACCCCGAGACAGGGCACCGGGGAGCTGTTTTTT.

The rearrangement uses TRBV4-1 and TRBJ2-1, with a possible D match to TRBD2 (6 bases). From germline, CDR1 is MGHRA and CDR2 YSYEKL. The CDR3 consists of 13 residues. The V gene lost 0 bases and the J gene lost 8 bases, with 8 bases spanning the gap. The CDR3 here is CASSQDKRDEQFF. As DNA, the CDR3 is TGCGCCAGCAGCCAAGATAAGCGGGATGAGCAGTTCTTC.

The rearrangement links TRBV10-3 to TRBJ2-7, with TRBD1 as a possible D gene (5 bases). The CDR3 is 13 residues long. In germline, CDR1 is ENHRY, CDR2 SYGVKD. The V end was cut by 9 bases, the J end by 4 bases, with 16 bases between. The CDR3 is CAIRGASRYEQYF. The DNA of the CDR3 is TGTGCCATAAGGGGCGCGAGTAGATACGAGCAGTACTTC.

The chain links TRBV6-5 to TRBJ2-5, with D hard to call. This CDR3 region has 13 residues. V lost 2 bases to trimming and J lost 7 bases, with 11 bases between them. Germline lookup yields CDR1 MNHEY and CDR2 SVGAGI. The CDR3: CASSYEPDLTQYF. The DNA for the CDR3 is TGTGCCAGCAGTTACGAACCAGACCTGACCCAGTACTTC.

This clonotype was counted between two and nine times. The rearrangement uses TRBV20-1 and TRBJ2-3; possibly TRBD1 or TRBD2 for D (5 bases each). In germline, CDR1 is DFQATT, CDR2 SNEGSKA (reference sequence). The CDR3 spans 11 residues. CDR3 in DNA: TGCAATAAACACGGGGCTGGTACGCAGTATTTT. Translating it yields CNKHGAGTQYF.

This clonotype was seen more than once but under ten times. The V gene is TRBV5-5, the J gene TRBJ1-1, with D hard to call. Trimming stripped 2 bases from V and 9 bases from J, with 11 bases between. This CDR3 region has 12 residues. Germline CDR1 and CDR2: SGHKS and YYEKEE (reference sequence). The CDR3 DNA follows: TGTGCCAGCAGCTTCGGTCACGAGAAAGCTTTCTTT. The encoded protein is CASSFGHEKAFF.

This clonotype was detected a few times. The chain uses TRBV3-1 and TRBJ2-3; 11 nucleotides agree with TRBD2. The length of the CDR3 is 16 residues. V lost 0 bases and J lost 5; bases outside the gene matches: 4. Germline V CDR1 and CDR2: LGHDT, YNNKEL (reference sequence). Here the CDR3 reads CASSQDSGGARDTQYF. The CDR3 DNA sequence: TGTGCCAGCAGCCAAGATAGCGGGGGGGCAAGAGATACGCAGTATTTT.

This clonotype turned up a few times. The V call is TRBV28, the J call TRBJ2-2; D is ambiguous. Deletions cut 8 bases from V and 2 bases from J, with 6 bases between. In germline, CDR1 is MDHEN, CDR2 SYDVKM. This CDR3 is 12 amino acids long. This CDR3 reads CASLLNTGELFF. The CDR3 DNA is TGTGCCAGCCTTCTTAACACCGGGGAGCTGTTTTTT.

This clonotype was counted a few times. This chain connects TRBV5-1 to TRBJ2-7, with D hard to call. Trimming cost V 3 bases and J 1 base, with 8 bases left between them. The V gene's germline CDR1 is SGHRS and CDR2 YFSETQ. The CDR3 is 13 residues long. The CDR3 DNA sequence: TGCGCCAGCAGCTATTTCCAATCCTACGAGCAGTACTTC. Its translation is CASSYFQSYEQYF.

V usage is TRBV10-3 and J usage is TRBJ1-5; D is undetermined. There are 13 residues in the CDR3. The ends were cut back, 8 bases at V and 0 bases at J, with 8 bases in the middle. Per the germline V gene, CDR1 is ENHRY and CDR2 is SYGVKD. The CDR3 coding sequence is TGTGCCATCGGCGCGAATAGCAATCAGCCCCAGCATTTT. Translating gives CAIGANSNQPQHF.

This clonotype was counted only a few times. The gene calls are TRBV10-3 and TRBJ2-7, with 7 bases identical to TRBD1. With V trimmed by 6 bases and J by 0 bases, 5 bases remained unmatched. Looked up from germline, CDR1 is ENHRY and CDR2 is SYGVKD. There are 14 residues in the CDR3. The CDR3 protein is CAIRLQGSSYEQYF. The DNA of the CDR3 is TGTGCCATCAGACTACAGGGGAGCTCCTACGAGCAGTACTTC.

The chain employs TRBV6-1 and TRBJ2-3; 11 bases fit TRBD1. Germline V lookup: CDR1 MNHNS, CDR2 SASEGT. The CDR3 has 14 residues. V was clipped by 7 bases and J by 5 bases; unmatched bases: 5. The CDR3 spells CASTLDRGQDTQYF. Written as DNA, the CDR3 is TGTGCCAGCACCTTGGACAGGGGGCAAGATACGCAGTATTTT.

This clonotype was detected only a few times. V usage is TRBV19 and J usage is TRBJ1-2, with D possibly being TRBD1 (5 bases). Germline values: CDR1 LNHDA, CDR2 SQIVND (reference sequence). Trimming cost V 3 bases and J 14 bases, with 19 bases left between them. CDR3 size: 13 residues. In DNA, the CDR3 is TGTGCCAGTAGTATTATGGGGGGAGCGGATCCGACCTTC. As protein: CASSIMGGADPTF.

The chain uses TRBV18 and TRBJ2-3, with TRBD2 matching over 10 bases. There are 15 residues in the CDR3. The trim removed 6 bases at V and 7 bases at J, leaving 10 bases unmatched. CDR1 and CDR2 from the germline V gene are KGHSH and LQKENI. CDR3 bases: TGTGCCAGCTCCCCAAGCGGGGGGGTCAAGCATACGCAGTATTTT. It specifies CASSPSGGVKHTQYF.

This clonotype has more than one count but fewer than ten. The chain links TRBV12-5 to TRBJ2-3, with TRBD2 as a possible D gene (5 bases). With 0 bases removed from V and 5 bases from J, the gap between germline ends came to 6 bases. The CDR3 contains 13 residues. Germline-derived CDR1 and CDR2 are LGHNT and FRNRAP. Here the CDR3 DNA reads TGTGCTAGTGGTTTGGTACGGGGAGATACGCAGTATTTT. Its protein product is CASGLVRGDTQYF.

The gene calls are TRBV5-1 and TRBJ2-3; 8 positions agree with TRBD2. The germline gives CDR1 SGHRS, CDR2 YFSETQ. V shed 4 bases, J shed 5 bases, and the junction held 12 bases outside the gene matches. The CDR3 runs to 16 residues. The CDR3: CASSRTTSEGGDTQYF. For the CDR3, the DNA is TGCGCCAGCAGCAGAACGACTAGCGAAGGGGGAGATACGCAGTATTTT.

CDR3 in amino acids: CASSSPEAGASSYNEQFF. The CDR3 DNA is TGTGCCAGCAGTTCCCCGGAGGCAGGGGCTAGCTCCTACAATGAGCAGTTCTTC. The genes are TRBV28 and TRBJ2-1; TRBD1 might be the D (6 bases). V was shortened by 4 bases and J by 0 bases, with 19 bases between the two germline ends. This CDR3 comprises 18 residues. Germline CDR1 and CDR2: MDHEN and SYDVKM.

This clonotype has more than one count but fewer than ten. The chain combines TRBV7-9 with TRBJ1-5, with a weak D call TRBD1 (5 bases). Germline V lookup: CDR1 SEHNR, CDR2 FQNEAQ (reference sequence). This CDR3 region has 12 residues. V lost 4 bases to trimming and J lost 7 bases, with 8 bases between them. CDR3 amino acids: CASSSWGQPQHF. The CDR3 coding sequence is TGTGCCAGCAGCTCCTGGGGCCAGCCCCAGCATTTT.